The sequence of this TCR beta chain was determined in a study of CD8+CD57+ T cells in acquired aplastic anemia (dated by TCRdb to 2016 to 2018). About the study as a whole: A mean of approximately 3 ug of DNA, ranging from roughly 0.2 to 27.4 ug, was extracted from sorted CD4+ and CD8+ cells. CD8+CD57+ expansion was defined as a frequency above the mean frequency observed in healthy subjects.

Genomic DNA was used as template for profiling of TCR beta VDJ combinations and CDR3 sequences. An Illumina HiSeq 2000 was the platform used for TCR repertoire sequencing. The authors processed their data as follows. Repertoire assessment relied on Simpson's diversity index, CDR3 size and DJ length profiles, and TRBV/TRBJ rearrangement plots. The most abundant DNA sequence in the deep sequencing data was taken as the immunodominant clone. CDR3 amino acid sequences were screened for sharing across subjects and compared with published repertoires and the VDJdb database. In TCRdb, the public reads were trimmed at Q25 with fastp and aligned with MiXCR, with productive beta chains retained. When rows share a CDR3 protein, they turn into one entry using the most common DNA and genes. These V and J calls originate from TCRdb's pipeline instead of the authors' own analysis. The sample contains approximately 300,000 distinct CDR3 sequences, 56% of them found a single time. Clones ranked in the top ten supply 1.3% of the sample.

Expansion of CD8+CD57+ cells had been shown by flow cytometry in the patients chosen for sequencing. Every patient had severe acquired aplastic anemia, diagnosed using the International Study of Aplastic Anemia and Agranulocytosis and Camitta criteria. At the time blood was sampled, none of the patients had received any therapy. TCR repertoires of sorted CD4+ and CD8+ blood T cells from severe aplastic anemia patients and healthy subjects were deep-sequenced in the study. Patients were enrolled in the USA under clinicaltrials.gov protocols 00001620, 01623167, 00001397, 00071045, 00081523 and 00961064. Ficoll-Paque density gradient centrifugation was used to isolate peripheral blood mononuclear cells. Before DNA extraction, CD4+ and CD8+ T cells were sorted by FACS or by magnetic beads. V is cut by 2 bases and J by 7 bases, and the space between the germline ends is 5 bases. The CDR3 goes from the cysteine to the phenylalanine over 11 residues. Left in the record is the CDR3 DNA by itself, 33 bases read in frame from the first base.

Results the study describes overall, beyond this receptor: Around 30 CD8+ CDR3 sequences were shared between patients and controls but appeared highly expressed in patients and within their immunodominant clones. No significant difference in CD8+ Simpson's diversity was found between patients and healthy controls (P=0.060).

For this clonotype: The specificity of this receptor is unknown. Nothing much larger sits one base from this clone, and base qualities are not available.

The material sequenced was sorted CD4+, CD8+, or CD8+CD57+ T cells (not recorded which) from PBMCs. This receptor chain uses TRBV12-3 or TRBV12-4 and TRBJ1-1, with the D gene uncertain. The sequence was obtained from a human donor with aplastic anemia. CDR3 sequence: CASSLPGEAFF. The bases are TGTGCCAGCAGTTTACCAGGTGAAGCTTTCTTT.